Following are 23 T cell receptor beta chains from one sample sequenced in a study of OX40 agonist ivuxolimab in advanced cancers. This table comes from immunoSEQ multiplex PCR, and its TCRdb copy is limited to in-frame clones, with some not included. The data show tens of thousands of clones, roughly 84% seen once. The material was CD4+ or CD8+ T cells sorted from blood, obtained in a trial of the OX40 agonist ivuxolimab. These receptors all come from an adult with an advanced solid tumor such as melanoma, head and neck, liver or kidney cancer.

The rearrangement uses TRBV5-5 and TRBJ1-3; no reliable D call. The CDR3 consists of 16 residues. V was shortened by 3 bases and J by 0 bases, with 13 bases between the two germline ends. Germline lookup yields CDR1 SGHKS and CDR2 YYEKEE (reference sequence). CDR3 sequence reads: CASSSPGSRSGNTIYF. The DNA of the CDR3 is TGTGCCAGCAGCTCCCCGGGCAGCCGCTCTGGAAACACCATATATTTT.

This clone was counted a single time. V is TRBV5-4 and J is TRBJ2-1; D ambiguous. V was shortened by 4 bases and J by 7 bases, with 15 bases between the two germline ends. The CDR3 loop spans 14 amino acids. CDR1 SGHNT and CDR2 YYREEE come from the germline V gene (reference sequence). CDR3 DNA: TGTGCCAGCAGCCAGGTAGGGCGACCTAATGAGCAGTTCTTC. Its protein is CASSQVGRPNEQFF.

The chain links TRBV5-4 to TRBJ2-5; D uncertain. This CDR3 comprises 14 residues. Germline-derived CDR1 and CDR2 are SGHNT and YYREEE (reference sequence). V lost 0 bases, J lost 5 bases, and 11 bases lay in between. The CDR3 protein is CASSLGGRWETQYF. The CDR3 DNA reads TGTGCCAGCAGCTTGGGGGGTCGGTGGGAGACCCAGTACTTC.

This CDR3 is CASRHSGLLTPANTGELFF. CDR3 in DNA: TGTGCCAGCAGACACTCGGGACTCCTCACCCCCGCGAACACCGGGGAGCTGTTTTTT. The J gene is TRBJ2-2, the V gene TRBV28; weak D call: TRBD2 (6 bases). CDR1 and CDR2 from the germline V gene are MDHEN and SYDVKM. Trimming took off 6 bases at V and 0 bases at J, with 23 bases between the two ends. The CDR3 length is 19 residues.

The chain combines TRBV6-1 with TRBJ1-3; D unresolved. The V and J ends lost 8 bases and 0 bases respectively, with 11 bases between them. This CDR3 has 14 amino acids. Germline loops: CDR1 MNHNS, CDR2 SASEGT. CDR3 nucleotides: TGTGCCAGCGGGCCCGGGGTCTCTGGAAACACCATATATTTT. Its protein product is CASGPGVSGNTIYF.

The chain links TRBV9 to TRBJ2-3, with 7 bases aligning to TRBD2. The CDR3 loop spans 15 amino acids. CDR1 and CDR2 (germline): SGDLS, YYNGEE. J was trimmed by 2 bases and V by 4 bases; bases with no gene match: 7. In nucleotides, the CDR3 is TGTGCCAGCAGCACCTGGACTAGTCTCACAGATACGCAGTATTTT. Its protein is CASSTWTSLTDTQYF.

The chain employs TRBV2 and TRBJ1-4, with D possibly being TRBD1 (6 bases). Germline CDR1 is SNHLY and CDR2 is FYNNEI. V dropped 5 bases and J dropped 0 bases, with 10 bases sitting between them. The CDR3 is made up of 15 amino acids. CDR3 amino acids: CASSPRQATNEKLFF. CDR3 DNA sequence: TGTGCCAGCAGTCCTCGACAGGCAACTAATGAAAAACTGTTTTTT.

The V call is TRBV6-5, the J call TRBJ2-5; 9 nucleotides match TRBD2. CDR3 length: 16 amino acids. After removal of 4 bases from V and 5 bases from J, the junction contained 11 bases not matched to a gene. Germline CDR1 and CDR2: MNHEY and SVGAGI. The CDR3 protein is CASSSGTSWREETQYF. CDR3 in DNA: TGTGCCAGCAGTTCGGGGACTAGCTGGAGAGAGGAGACCCAGTACTTC.

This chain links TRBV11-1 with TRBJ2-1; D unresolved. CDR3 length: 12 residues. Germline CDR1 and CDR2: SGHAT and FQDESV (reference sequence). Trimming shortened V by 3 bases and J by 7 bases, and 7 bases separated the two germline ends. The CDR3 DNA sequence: TGTGCCAGCAGCTTTTTTCATAATGAGCAGTTCTTC. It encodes CASSFFHNEQFF. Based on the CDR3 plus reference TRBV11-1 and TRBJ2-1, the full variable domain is EAEVAQSPRYKITEKSQAVAFWCDPISGHATLYWYRQILGQGPELLVQFQDESVVDDSQLPKDRFSAERLKGVDSTLKIQPAELGDSAMYLCASSFFHNEQFFGPGTRLTVL.

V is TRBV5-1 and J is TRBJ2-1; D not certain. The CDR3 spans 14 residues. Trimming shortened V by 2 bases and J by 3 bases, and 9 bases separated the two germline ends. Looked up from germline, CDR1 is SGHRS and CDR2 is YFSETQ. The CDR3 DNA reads TGCGCCAGCAGCTTTCCAGAACTCTACAATGAGCAGTTCTTC. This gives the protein CASSFPELYNEQFF.

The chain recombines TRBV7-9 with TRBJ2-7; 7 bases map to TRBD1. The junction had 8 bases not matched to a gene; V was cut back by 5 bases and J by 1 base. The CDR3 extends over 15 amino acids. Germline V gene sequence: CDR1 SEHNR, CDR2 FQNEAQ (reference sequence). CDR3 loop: CASSPGTAPSYEQYF. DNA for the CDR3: TGTGCCAGCAGCCCAGGGACAGCACCTTCCTACGAGCAGTACTTC. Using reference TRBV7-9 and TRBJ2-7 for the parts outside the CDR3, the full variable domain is DTGVSQNPRHKITKRGQNVTFRCDPISEHNRLYWYRQTLGQGPEFLTYFQNEAQLEKSRLLSDRFSAERPKGSFSTLEIQRTEQGDSAMYLCASSPGTAPSYEQYFGPGTRLTVT.

CDR3 protein: CASSLSHGGSVYYEQYF. The CDR3 DNA reads TGTGCCAGCAGCTTAAGTCATGGGGGCAGCGTCTACTACGAGCAGTACTTC. The rearrangement joins TRBV7-8 to TRBJ2-5, with D tentatively TRBD1 (6 bases). The last part of the DNA fits TRBJ2-7 better; the J call may be wrong. The CDR3 totals 17 residues. In germline, CDR1 is SGHVS, CDR2 FQNEAQ.

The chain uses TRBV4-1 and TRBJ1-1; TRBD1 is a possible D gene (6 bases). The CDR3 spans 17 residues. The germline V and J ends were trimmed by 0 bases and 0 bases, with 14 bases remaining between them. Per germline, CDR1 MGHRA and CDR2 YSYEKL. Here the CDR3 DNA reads TGCGCCAGCAGCCAAGACAGGGGAGCCCCCATGAACACTGAAGCTTTCTTT. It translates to CASSQDRGAPMNTEAFF.

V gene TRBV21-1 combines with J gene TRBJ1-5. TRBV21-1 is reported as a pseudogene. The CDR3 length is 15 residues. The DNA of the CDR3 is TGTGCCAGCAGCCTGCCGGGCAGGCCAGGTCAGCCCCAGCATTTT. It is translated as CASSLPGRPGQPQHF.

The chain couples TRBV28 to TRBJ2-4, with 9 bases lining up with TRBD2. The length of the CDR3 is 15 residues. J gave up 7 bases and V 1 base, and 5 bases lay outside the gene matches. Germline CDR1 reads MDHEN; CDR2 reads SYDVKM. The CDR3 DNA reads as TGTGCCAGCAGTTTATCGCTAGCGGGGCCCAACATTCAGTACTTC. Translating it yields CASSLSLAGPNIQYF.

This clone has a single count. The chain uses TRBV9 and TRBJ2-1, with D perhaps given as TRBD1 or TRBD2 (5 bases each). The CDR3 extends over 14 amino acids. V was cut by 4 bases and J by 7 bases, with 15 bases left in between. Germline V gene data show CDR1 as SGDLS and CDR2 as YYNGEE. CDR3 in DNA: TGTGCCAGCAGCCCCTCGACCGGGGCAAATGAGCAGTTCTTC. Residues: CASSPSTGANEQFF.

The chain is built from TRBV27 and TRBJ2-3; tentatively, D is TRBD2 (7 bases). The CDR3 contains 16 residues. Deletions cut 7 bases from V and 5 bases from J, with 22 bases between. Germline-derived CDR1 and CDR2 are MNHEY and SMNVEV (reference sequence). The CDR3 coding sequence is TGTGCCAGCAACCCAAATGGGGAGGGGGGGCGAGATACGCAGTATTTT. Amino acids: CASNPNGEGGRDTQYF.

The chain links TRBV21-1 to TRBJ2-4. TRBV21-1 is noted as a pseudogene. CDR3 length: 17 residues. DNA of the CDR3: TGTGCCAGCAGCAAAGCAAGGGGGGCCCCCAAAAAAAACATTCAGTACTTC. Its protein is CASSKARGAPKKNIQYF.

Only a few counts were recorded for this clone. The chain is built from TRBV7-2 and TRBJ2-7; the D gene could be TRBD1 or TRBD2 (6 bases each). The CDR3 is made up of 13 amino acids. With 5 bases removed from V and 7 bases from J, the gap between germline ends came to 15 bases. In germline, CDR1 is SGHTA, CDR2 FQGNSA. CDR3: CASSTGATGEQYF. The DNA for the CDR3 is TGTGCCAGCAGCACGGGGGCCACGGGAGAGCAGTACTTC.

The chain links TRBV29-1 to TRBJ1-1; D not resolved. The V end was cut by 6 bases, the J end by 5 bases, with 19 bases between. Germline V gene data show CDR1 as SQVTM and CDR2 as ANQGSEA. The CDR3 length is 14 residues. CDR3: CSVTPKWEGTEAFF. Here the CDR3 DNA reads TGCAGCGTGACTCCCAAGTGGGAGGGAACTGAAGCTTTCTTT.

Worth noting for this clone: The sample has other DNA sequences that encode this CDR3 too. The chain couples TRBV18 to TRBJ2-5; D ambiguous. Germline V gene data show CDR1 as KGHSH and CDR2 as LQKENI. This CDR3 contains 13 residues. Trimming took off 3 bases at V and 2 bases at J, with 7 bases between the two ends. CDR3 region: CASSPGPQETQYF. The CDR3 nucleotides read TGTGCCAGCTCACCTGGGCCTCAAGAGACCCAGTACTTC.

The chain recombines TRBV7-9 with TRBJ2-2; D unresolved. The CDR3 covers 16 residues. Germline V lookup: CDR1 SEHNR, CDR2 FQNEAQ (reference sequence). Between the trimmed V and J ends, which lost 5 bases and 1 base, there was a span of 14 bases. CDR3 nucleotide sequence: TGTGCCAGCAGCAAGCGAGGAAGCCAGAACACCGGGGAGCTGTTTTTT. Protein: CASSKRGSQNTGELFF.

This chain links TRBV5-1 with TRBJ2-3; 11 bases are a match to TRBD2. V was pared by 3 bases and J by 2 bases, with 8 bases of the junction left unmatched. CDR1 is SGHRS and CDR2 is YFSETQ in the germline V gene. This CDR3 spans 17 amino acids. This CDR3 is CASSSNSGLADTDTQYF. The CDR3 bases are TGCGCCAGCAGCTCCAACTCGGGACTAGCGGACACAGATACGCAGTATTTT.